Listed below are T cell receptor beta chains from one sample, sequenced in a study of blood T cell repertoires in COVID-19. Sequencing was performed with immunoSEQ multiplex PCR; in TCRdb, only in-frame clones are kept and a portion is missing. Found here are 190,000 or so clones, under 90% of them singletons; the top ten hold around 7%. The sample consisted of peripheral blood. Receptor source: a man aged 35-49 years with acute or convalescent COVID-19. CDR3s include the opening cysteine and the closing phenylalanine or tryptophan. D genes are given only for firm matches. The size field is filled for only some rows; it gives once, few, many or a size class.

d_gene	abundance	v_gene	j_gene	CDR3aa	CDR3nt
-	-	TRBV28	TRBJ2-2	CASSPFIDRDTGTNTGELFF	TGTGCCAGCAGTCCCTTCATCGACCGGGACACAGGAACGAACACCGGGGAGCTGTTTTTT
-	-	TRBV5-1	TRBJ2-2	CASSLGGGELFF	TGCGCCAGCAGCCTAGGGGGCGGGGAGCTGTTTTTT
TRBD2	-	TRBV7-2	TRBJ2-1	CASSLRRGGGDEQFF	TGTGCCAGCAGCTTACGGCGGGGGGGCGGTGATGAGCAGTTCTTC
TRBD1	-	TRBV4-1	TRBJ1-5	CASSQVGQGASNQPQHF	TGCGCCAGCAGCCAAGTAGGACAGGGAGCTAGCAATCAGCCCCAGCATTTT
-	-	TRBV4-2	TRBJ2-7	CASSQAEGGAQMYEQYF	TGTGCCAGCAGCCAAGCGGAAGGGGGGGCACAGATGTACGAGCAGTACTTC
-	-	TRBV27	TRBJ2-4	CASSLEGRRGNIQYF	TGTGCCAGCAGTTTAGAGGGTCGCCGGGGAAACATTCAGTACTTC
TRBD2	-	TRBV7-2	TRBJ2-1	CATTNTGTSGYNEQFF	TGTGCCACCACTAATACCGGGACTAGCGGCTACAATGAGCAGTTCTTC
-	-	TRBV30	TRBJ2-2	CACKSGLLFSGELFF	TGTGCCTGCAAATCAGGGTTACTATTTTCCGGGGAGCTGTTTTTT
-	-	TRBV19	TRBJ1-5	CASSVAARNQPQHF	TGTGCCAGTAGTGTCGCAGCTAGGAATCAGCCCCAGCATTTT
TRBD1	-	TRBV5-1	TRBJ1-2	CASSLGQGAGYTF	TGCGCCAGCAGCTTAGGACAGGGGGCCGGCTACACCTTC
-	-	TRBV5-4	TRBJ1-6	CASASQGRNSPLHF	TGTGCCAGCGCCTCCCAGGGCCGGAATTCACCCCTCCACTTT
-	-	TRBV7-2	TRBJ1-5	CASSLASGNQPQHF	TGTGCCAGCAGCTTAGCCTCAGGCAATCAGCCCCAGCATTTT
-	few	TRBV12-2	TRBJ1-6	CASRSGRRIYSPLHF	TGTGCAAGTCGCTCCGGGCGGAGGATATATTCACCCCTCCACTTT
TRBD1	-	TRBV6-5	TRBJ1-2	CASSRNLDRAYGYTF	TGTGCCAGCAGTCGAAACCTAGACAGGGCCTATGGCTACACCTTC
-	few	TRBV6-2/TRBV6-3	TRBJ2-7	CASSPNRIHEQYF	TGTGCCAGCAGTCCGAACAGAATCCACGAGCAGTACTTC
-	-	TRBV6-1	TRBJ1-3	CASGWRNSIGNTIYF	TGTGCCAGCGGGTGGAGGAACAGCATTGGAAACACCATATATTTT
TRBD1	once	TRBV9	TRBJ1-2	CASSVGSPGQGRSGYTF	TGTGCCAGCAGCGTAGGGTCCCCGGGACAGGGCCGGTCTGGCTACACCTTC
-	-	TRBV12-3/TRBV12-4	TRBJ2-7	CASTWTERSEQYF	TGTGCCAGCACTTGGACAGAGCGATCCGAGCAGTACTTC
-	-	TRBV11-2	TRBJ1-5	CASSSGGTVNQPQHF	TGTGCCAGCAGCAGCGGGGGAACTGTCAATCAGCCCCAGCATTTT
TRBD1	-	TRBV7-9	TRBJ2-3	CASSATGQGPDTQYF	TGTGCCAGCAGCGCGACGGGACAGGGACCAGATACGCAGTATTTT
-	-	TRBV9	TRBJ1-1	CASSGGVKNTEAFF	TGTGCCAGCAGCGGGGGGGTCAAGAACACTGAAGCTTTCTTT
-	-	TRBV11-3	TRBJ2-2	CASSPPTGELFF	TGTGCCAGCAGCCCCCCAACCGGGGAGCTGTTTTTT
-	-	TRBV30	TRBJ2-7	CAWSTRRYEQYF	TGTGCCTGGAGTACGCGGCGCTACGAGCAGTACTTC
-	-	TRBV11-2	TRBJ2-7	CASSLGGSSYEQYF	TGTGCCAGCAGCTTAGGTGGCAGTTCCTACGAGCAGTACTTC
-	-	TRBV2	TRBJ1-1	CASSVDLNTEAFF	TGTGCCAGCAGTGTTGACTTGAACACTGAAGCTTTCTTT
TRBD1	-	TRBV28	TRBJ1-1	CASSNTGASSNTEAFF	TGTGCCAGCAGTAACACAGGGGCCTCTTCCAACACTGAAGCTTTCTTT
-	-	TRBV19	TRBJ1-1	CASSYRANTEAFF	TGTGCCAGTAGCTACAGAGCGAACACTGAAGCTTTCTTT